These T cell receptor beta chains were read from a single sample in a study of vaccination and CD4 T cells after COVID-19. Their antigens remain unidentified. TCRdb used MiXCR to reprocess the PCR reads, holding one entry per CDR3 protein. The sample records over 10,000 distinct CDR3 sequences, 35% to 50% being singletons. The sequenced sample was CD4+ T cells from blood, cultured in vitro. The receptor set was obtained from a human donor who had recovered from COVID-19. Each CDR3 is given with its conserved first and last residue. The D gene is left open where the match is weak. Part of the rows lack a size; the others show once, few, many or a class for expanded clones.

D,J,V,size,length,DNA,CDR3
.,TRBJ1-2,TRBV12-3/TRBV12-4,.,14,TGTGCCAGCAGCCTAGACAGCGCTAACTATGGCTACACCTTC,CASSLDSANYGYTF
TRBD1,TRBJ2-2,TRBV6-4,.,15,TGTGCCAGCAGTGTACAGGGGTCGGGCACCGGGGAGCTGTTTTTT,CASSVQGSGTGELFF
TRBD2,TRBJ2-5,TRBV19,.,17,TGTGCCACCAAGCCGGGACTAGCGGGGGGACCCAGAGAGACCCAGTACTTC,CATKPGLAGGPRETQYF
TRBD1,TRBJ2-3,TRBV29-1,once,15,TGCAGCGTTGTCGATGGGGACAGGGGCCCAGATACGCAGTATTTT,CSVVDGDRGPDTQYF
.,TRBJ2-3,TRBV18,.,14,TGTGCCAGCTCACCCGGGTTTGGCACAGATACGCAGTATTTT,CASSPGFGTDTQYF
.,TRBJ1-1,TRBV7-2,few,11,TGTGCCAGCAGCTTGGGTATTGAAGCTTTCTTT,CASSLGIEAFF
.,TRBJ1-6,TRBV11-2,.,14,TGTGCCAGCAGCCCAGGACAGTATAATTCACCCCTCCACTTT,CASSPGQYNSPLHF
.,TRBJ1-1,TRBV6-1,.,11,TGTGCCAGCAGTGAAAACCTGGGAGCTTTCTTT,CASSENLGAFF
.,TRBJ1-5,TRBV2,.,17,TGTGCCAGCAGAGGCCTAGGAGGAGTAAACCGCTATCAGCCCCAGCATTTT,CASRGLGGVNRYQPQHF
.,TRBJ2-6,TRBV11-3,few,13,TGTGCCAGCAGCTTGGGTGGGGCCAACGTCCTGACTTTC,CASSLGGANVLTF
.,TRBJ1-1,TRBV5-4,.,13,TGTGCCAGCAGCTTCGACGTGAACACTGAAGCTTTCTTT,CASSFDVNTEAFF
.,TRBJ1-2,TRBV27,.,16,TGTGCCAGCAGGAGACTTACTACACAGGGAGTCTATGGCTACACCTTC,CASRRLTTQGVYGYTF
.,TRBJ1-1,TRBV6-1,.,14,TGTGCCAGCATTGGGGTTAGGCGGTTCCCTGAAGCTTTCTTT,CASIGVRRFPEAFF
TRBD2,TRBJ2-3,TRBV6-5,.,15,TGTGCCAGCAGTTACGAGGGAGCGGGGTTGGGTACGCAGTATTTT,CASSYEGAGLGTQYF
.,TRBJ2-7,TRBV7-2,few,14,TGTGCCAGCAGCTCCCAGACAGGTCCCTACGAGCAGTACTTC,CASSSQTGPYEQYF
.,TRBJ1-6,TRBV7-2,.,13,TGTGCCAGCAGCTTGGACTATAATTCACCCCTCCACTTT,CASSLDYNSPLHF
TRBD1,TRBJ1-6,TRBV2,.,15,TGTGCCAGCAGCGAGGGACAGGGATATAATTCACCCCACCACTTT,CASSEGQGYNSPHHF
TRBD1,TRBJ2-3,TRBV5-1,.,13,TGCGCCAGCAGATGGACAGGGTCAGATACGCAGTATTTT,CASRWTGSDTQYF
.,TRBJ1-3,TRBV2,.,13,TGTGCCAGCATAGGATTCTCTGGAAACACCATATATTTT,CASIGFSGNTIYF
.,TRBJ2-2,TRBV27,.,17,TGTGCCAGCAGTTCCCTCCGGGGAAACGTGTACACCGGGGAGCTGTTTTTT,CASSSLRGNVYTGELFF
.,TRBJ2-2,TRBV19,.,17,TGTGCCAGTAGTATAGATTCAGGCCACGGGAACACCGGGGAGCTGTTTTTT,CASSIDSGHGNTGELFF
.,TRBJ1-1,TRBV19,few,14,TGTGCCAGTAGTCCTGGCCCTACCGACACTGAAGCTTTCTTT,CASSPGPTDTEAFF
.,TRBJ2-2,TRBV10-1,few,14,TGCGCCAGCAGACAGACGGAGAACACCGGGGAGCTGTTTTTT,CASRQTENTGELFF
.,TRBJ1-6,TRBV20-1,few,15,TGCAGTGCTCGGGCGGGAGAGGCCTATAATTCACCCCTCCACTTT,CSARAGEAYNSPLHF
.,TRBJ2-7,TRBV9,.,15,TGTGCCAGCAGCCCGACACCGGGACCGATTGACGAGCAGTACTTC,CASSPTPGPIDEQYF
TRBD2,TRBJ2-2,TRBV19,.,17,TGTGCCAGTAGTATAGATCGACTAGCGGGAGGTACCGGGGAGCTGTTTTTT,CASSIDRLAGGTGELFF
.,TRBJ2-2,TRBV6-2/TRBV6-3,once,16,TGTGCCAGCAGTTATACGGGGGCAGCGATACCCGGGGAGCTGTTTTTT,CASSYTGAAIPGELFF
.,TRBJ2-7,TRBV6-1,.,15,TGTGCCAGCAGTCTCAAAAGGACAAACTCCTACGAGCAGTACTTC,CASSLKRTNSYEQYF